The T cell receptor (beta chain) under discussion was sequenced for a study of T cells in Graves' hyperthyroidism and ophthalmopathy. Study findings and constraints: The model identified upcoming ophthalmopathy a median approximately 6.5 months ahead of onset.

At least 3 on the Clinical Activity Score was recorded for ophthalmopathy patients, who also had NOSPECS grade at least 4 and duration under 3 months. Clinical symptoms, serum thyroxine, TRAb, thyroid ultrasound and orbital computed tomography established diagnosis. This clonotype was observed a few times. Its antigen is unidentified. V shed 6 bases, J shed 7 bases, and the junction held 7 bases outside the gene matches. The CDR3 sequence is 15 residues long. CDR1 is SGHRS and CDR2 is YFSETQ in the germline V gene. The investigators amplified TCR beta CDR3 regions from RNA transcripts. First-round RT-PCR of the TCR CDR3 relied on the HTBI primer set. TCRdb passed the multiplex PCR reads through MiXCR, listing each CDR3 protein once. The sample lists hundreds of thousands of distinct CDR3 sequences, 20% to 25% seen once, with around 65% in the top ten.

The sequence came from a man under 40 with Graves' ophthalmopathy. Sequencing input: blood. V and J are TRBV5-1 and TRBJ2-1; 13 positions agree with TRBD2. Here the CDR3 DNA reads TGCGCCAGCAAACTAGCGGGGGGGCTGAGGAATGAGCAGTTCTTC. This translates into CASKLAGGLRNEQFF.